This T cell receptor beta chain was identified in a study of CD8 T cells in Susac syndrome. Sequencing of TCR beta drew on CD8+ and CD4+ T cells from blood. Negative isolation was used for CD8+ and CD4+ T cells, and FACS enrichment was applied to TEMRA cells. In the case of this clonotype: Its cognate antigen is unknown.

Random hexamers were used to reverse transcribe roughly 0.45 to 1 ug of RNA. Each CDR3 protein is one row after TCRdb ran MiXCR on the immunoSEQ multiplex PCR reads. The sample shows some 80,000 distinct CDR3 sequences, around 94% of them seen only once. This CDR3 is built from 15 residues. Germline assignment: CDR1 SGDLS and CDR2 YYNGEE. Trimming stripped 3 bases from V and 0 bases from J, with 9 bases between. General observations from the study: The study conceded that relatively few individuals underwent its TCR sequencing and HLA analysis.

The receptor was derived from a human donor in good health. Sequenced input: CD8+ T cells from PBMCs. The chain joins TRBV9 to TRBJ2-2, with a weak D call TRBD2 (6 bases). CDR3: CASSAGGPNTGELFF. CDR3 DNA: TGTGCCAGCAGCGCCGGAGGGCCGAACACCGGGGAGCTGTTTTTT.